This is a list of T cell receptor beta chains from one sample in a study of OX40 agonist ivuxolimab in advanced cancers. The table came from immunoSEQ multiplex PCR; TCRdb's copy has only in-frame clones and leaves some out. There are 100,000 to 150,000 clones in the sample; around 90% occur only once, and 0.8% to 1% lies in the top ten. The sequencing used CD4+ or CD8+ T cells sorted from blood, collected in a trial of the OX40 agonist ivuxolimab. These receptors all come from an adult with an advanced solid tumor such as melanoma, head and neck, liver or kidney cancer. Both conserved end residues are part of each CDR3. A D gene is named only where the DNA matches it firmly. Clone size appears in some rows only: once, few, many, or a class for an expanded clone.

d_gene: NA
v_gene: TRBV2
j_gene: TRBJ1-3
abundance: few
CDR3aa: CASSDPFSSGNTIYF
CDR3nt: TGTGCCAGCAGTGATCCCTTTAGCTCGGGAAACACCATATATTTT

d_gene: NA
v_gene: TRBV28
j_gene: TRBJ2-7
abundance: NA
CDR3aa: CASSSGQISSYEQYF
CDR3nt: TGTGCCAGCAGTTCAGGACAAATAAGCTCCTACGAGCAGTACTTC

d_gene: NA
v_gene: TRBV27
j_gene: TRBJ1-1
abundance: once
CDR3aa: CASSLVASANTEAFF
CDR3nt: TGTGCCAGCAGTTTAGTTGCGTCGGCGAACACTGAAGCTTTCTTT

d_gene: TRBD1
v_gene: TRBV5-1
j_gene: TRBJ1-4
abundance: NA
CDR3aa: CASSVGTGPEKLFF
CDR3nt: TGCGCCAGCAGCGTCGGGACAGGGCCCGAAAAACTGTTTTTT

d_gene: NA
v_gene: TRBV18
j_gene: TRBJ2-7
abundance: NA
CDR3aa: CASSPIGGPQAYEQYF
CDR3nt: TGTGCCAGCTCACCAATTGGGGGCCCCCAGGCCTACGAGCAGTACTTC

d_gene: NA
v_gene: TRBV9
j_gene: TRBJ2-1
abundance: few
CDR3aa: CASSVWGTSYNEQFF
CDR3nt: TGTGCCAGCAGCGTCTGGGGCACATCCTACAATGAGCAGTTCTTC

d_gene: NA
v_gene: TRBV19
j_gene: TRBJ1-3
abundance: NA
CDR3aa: CASSKGRASGNTIYF
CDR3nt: TGTGCCAGTAGTAAGGGACGGGCCTCTGGAAACACCATATATTTT

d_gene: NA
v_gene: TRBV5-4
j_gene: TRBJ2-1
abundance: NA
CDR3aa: CASSPRDNYNEQFF
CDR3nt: TGTGCCAGCAGCCCCAGGGACAACTACAATGAGCAGTTCTTC

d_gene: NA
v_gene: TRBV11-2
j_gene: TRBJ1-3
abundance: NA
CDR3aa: CASSLMSGNTIYF
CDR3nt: TGTGCCAGCAGCCTGATGAGCGGAAACACCATATATTTT

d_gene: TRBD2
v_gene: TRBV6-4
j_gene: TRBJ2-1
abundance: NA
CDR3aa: CASSASLAGGPSEQFF
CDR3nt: TGTGCCAGCAGTGCCTCACTAGCGGGAGGGCCTAGTGAGCAGTTCTTC

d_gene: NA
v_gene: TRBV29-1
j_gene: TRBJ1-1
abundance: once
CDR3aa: CSARDGNTEAFF
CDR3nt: TGCAGCGCACGGGACGGCAACACTGAAGCTTTCTTT

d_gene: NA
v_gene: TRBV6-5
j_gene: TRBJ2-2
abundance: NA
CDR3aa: CASMRNTGELFF
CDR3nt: TGTGCCAGCATGCGAAACACCGGGGAGCTGTTTTTT